Described below is a single TCR beta chain sequence and its context. Its antigen is still unknown. These data are taken from a study of T cells in Graves' hyperthyroidism and ophthalmopathy. Study observations and caveats: Blood also contained most expanded thyroid clonotypes above 0.001. Researchers report that a 13 V-J model separated ophthalmopathy from stable hyperthyroidism.

The V and J ends lost 6 bases and 1 base, in that order; junction bases with no gene match: 7. This CDR3 spans 15 amino acids. Germline V CDR1 and CDR2: ENHRY, SYGVKD. Amplification yielded TCR beta CDR3 regions, with RNA transcripts as the source. The TCR CDR3 was amplified in a first-round RT-PCR using the HTBI primer set. TCRdb recomputed calls from the multiplex PCR reads with MiXCR, one row per CDR3 protein. The table shows hundreds of thousands of distinct CDR3 sequences, with less than 25% occurring only once. Any patient presenting with uncontrolled infection, other autoimmune disease, pregnancy or lactation was left out. Diagnoses used clinical symptoms, serum thyroxine and TRAb, thyroid ultrasound and orbital computed tomography.

This TCR was recovered from a man younger than 40 with Graves' ophthalmopathy. This rearrangement joins TRBV10-3 to TRBJ2-3, with TRBD2 matching over 7 bases. Sample: blood. The CDR3 DNA follows: TGTGCCATCAGACCCGGGGGGAGCGGCACAGATACGCAGTATTTT. Its protein product is CAIRPGGSGTDTQYF.